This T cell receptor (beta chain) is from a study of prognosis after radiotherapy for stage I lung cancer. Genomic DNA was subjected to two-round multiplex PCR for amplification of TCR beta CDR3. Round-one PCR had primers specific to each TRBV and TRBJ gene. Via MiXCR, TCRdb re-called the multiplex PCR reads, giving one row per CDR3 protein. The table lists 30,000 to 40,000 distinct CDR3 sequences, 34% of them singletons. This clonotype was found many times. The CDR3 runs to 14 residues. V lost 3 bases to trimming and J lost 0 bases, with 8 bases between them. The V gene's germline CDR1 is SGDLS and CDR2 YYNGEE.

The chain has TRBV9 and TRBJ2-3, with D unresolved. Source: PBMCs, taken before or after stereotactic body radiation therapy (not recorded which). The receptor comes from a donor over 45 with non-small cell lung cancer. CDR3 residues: CASSDTASTDTQYF. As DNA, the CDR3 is TGTGCCAGCAGCGATACGGCTAGCACAGATACGCAGTATTTT.